What follows are 5 T cell receptor beta chains derived from one specimen sequenced in a study of early T cells in non-severe SARS-CoV-2 infection. A single record per CDR3 protein comes from TCRdb applying MiXCR to the 5' RACE reads. Among fewer than 35,000 distinct CDR3 sequences, approximately 5.3% were seen once, and the ten largest hold about 5.8%. Material: whole blood. These receptors were taken from an adult who was a healthcare worker with PCR-confirmed SARS-CoV-2 infection or an uninfected control (not recorded which).

This clonotype occurred many times. CDR3 nucleotide sequence: TGTGCCAGCAGTGCCGGGACAGGGGGCCGGCGCAACTATGGCTACACCTTC. Translated, it gives CASSAGTGGRRNYGYTF. The chain is built from TRBV27 and TRBJ1-2; 12 bases are a match to TRBD1. Losses at the gene ends were 5 bases for V and 2 bases for J; bases not matched to a gene: 9. Per germline, CDR1 MNHEY and CDR2 SMNVEV (reference sequence). This CDR3 region has 17 residues.

This clonotype was found many times. The chain recombines TRBV29-1 with TRBJ1-1; D gene uncertain. The germline V gene has CDR1 SQVTM and CDR2 ANQGSEA. This CDR3 region has 13 residues. With 6 bases removed from V and 0 bases from J, the gap between germline ends came to 11 bases. The CDR3 here is CSVSNKMNTEAFF. The DNA for the CDR3 is TGCAGCGTGAGTAATAAAATGAACACTGAAGCTTTCTTT.

Ten or more counts support this clonotype. The chain joins TRBV3-1 to TRBJ1-2, with D hard to call. Trimming left V 6 bases short and J 5 bases short, with 19 bases between. CDR3 length: 15 amino acids. From germline, CDR1 is LGHDT and CDR2 YNNKEL (reference sequence). The CDR3 reads CASRPTSTRRYGYTF. CDR3 bases: TGTGCCAGCAGGCCTACGAGCACCCGAAGGTATGGCTACACCTTC.

This clonotype was observed many times. The chain recombines TRBV28 with TRBJ2-3, with 14 bases matching TRBD2. J gave up 15 bases and V 2 bases, and 1 base lay outside the gene matches. The CDR3 is made up of 12 amino acids. Germline loops: CDR1 MDHEN, CDR2 SYDVKM. The CDR3 DNA follows: TGTGCCAGCAGTTTAGGGACTAGCGGGAGATATTTT. Translating gives CASSLGTSGRYF.

This clonotype has just a few counts. CDR3 protein: CASSESGLVADTQYF. CDR3 sequence (DNA): TGCGCCAGCAGTGAGTCGGGACTAGTGGCGGATACGCAGTATTTT. This chain uses TRBV10-1 with TRBJ2-3, with 8 bases aligning to TRBD2. Trimming at V came to 0 bases and at J to 6 bases, leaving 5 bases not matched to a gene. CDR3 length equals 15 residues. Germline V CDR1 and CDR2: WNHNN, SYGVQD (reference sequence).